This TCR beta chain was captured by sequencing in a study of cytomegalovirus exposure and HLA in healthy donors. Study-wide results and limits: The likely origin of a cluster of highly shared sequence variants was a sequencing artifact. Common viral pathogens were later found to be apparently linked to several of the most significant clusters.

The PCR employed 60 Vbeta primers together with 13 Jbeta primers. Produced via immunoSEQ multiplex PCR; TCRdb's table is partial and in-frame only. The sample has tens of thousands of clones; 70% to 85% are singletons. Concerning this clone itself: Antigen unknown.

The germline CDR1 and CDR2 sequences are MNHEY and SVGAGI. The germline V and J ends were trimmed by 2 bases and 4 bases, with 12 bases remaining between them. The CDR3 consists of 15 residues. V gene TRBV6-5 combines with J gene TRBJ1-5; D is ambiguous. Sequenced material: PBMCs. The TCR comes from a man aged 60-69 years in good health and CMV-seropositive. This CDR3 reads CASSYRWQANQPQHF. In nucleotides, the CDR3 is TGTGCCAGCAGTTACAGGTGGCAGGCTAATCAGCCCCAGCATTTT.